This T cell receptor (beta chain) was obtained from a study of metastatic and nonmetastatic thyroid tumors. Study in general: Thyroid patients, malignant and benign, had repertoires compared across blood and tumor or nodule tissue.

A word on this clone: The antigen is unknown.

V was clipped by 5 bases and J by 2 bases, with 11 bases between them. The CDR3 consists of 13 residues. Germline V gives CDR1 DFQATT, CDR2 SNEGSKA (reference sequence). Thyroid surgery had not been preceded by any treatment in any patient. Broader study findings: Malignant thyroid tumors reportedly exceeded benign nodules significantly in TCR beta diversity, with the difference appearing in blood and tumor.

TCRdb reanalyzed the PCR reads via MiXCR. Among under 50,000 clones listed, around 28% were seen once. The sequence was obtained from a male donor with papillary thyroid cancer or a benign thyroid nodule (not recorded which). Some clones in this sample may be carry-over from other donors' samples. Specimen: blood. V usage is TRBV20-1 and J usage is TRBJ2-3; no clear D gene. The CDR3: CSAPHPNTDTQYF. The CDR3 DNA is TGCAGTGCTCCCCATCCGAACACAGATACGCAGTATTTT.